This TCR beta chain comes out of a study of PD-1 blockade in classical Hodgkin lymphoma. Overall study findings and caveats: Newly diagnosed and completely responding patients shared comparable baseline diversity. Relapsed/refractory patients reportedly had lower baseline diversity than newly diagnosed patients.

With V trimmed by 6 bases and J by 4 bases, 3 bases remained unmatched. CDR3 length: 13 residues. Germline V gene lookup returns CDR1 SGHVS and CDR2 FQNEAQ. Time point described: cycle 4 day 1 (C4D1), after 5 to 7 weeks of nivolumab. After autologous stem cell transplantation all patients relapsed, and prior brentuximab vedotin exposure differed between cohorts. Investigators obtained CD8+ T cells from thawed PBMCs by magnetic negative selection. Best responses included complete response and partial response; otherwise, the best response was progressive disease. Generated by immunoSEQ multiplex PCR, the TCRdb table keeps only in-frame clones and is missing some. The sample holds about 21,000 clones, 84% seen once. To note about this clone: Its antigen is still unknown.

The sample in question was CD8+ T cells from blood, obtained before the fourth cycle of nivolumab. This chain links TRBV7-8 with TRBJ2-7, with 10 bases identical to TRBD2. This TCR came from a human donor with classical Hodgkin lymphoma. The CDR3: CASRSGGAYEQYF. CDR3 nucleotide sequence: TGTGCCAGCAGGAGCGGGGGGGCTTACGAGCAGTACTTC. Combining the CDR3 with reference TRBV7-8 and TRBJ2-7 gives the whole variable domain GAGVSQSPRYKVAKRGQDVALRCDPISGHVSLFWYQQALGQGPEFLTYFQNEAQLDKSGLPSDRFFAERPEGSVSTLKIQRTQQEDSAVYLCASRSGGAYEQYFGPGTRLTVT.